This T cell receptor beta chain originates from a study of patients and donors after allogeneic stem cell transplantation. This CDR3 region has 13 residues. Germline V lookup: CDR1 SNHLY, CDR2 FYNNEI. With 8 bases clipped from V and 4 bases from J, the junction kept 5 bases outside the gene matches. Via MiXCR, TCRdb re-called the RT-PCR reads, giving one row per CDR3 protein. The data hold roughly 190,000 distinct CDR3 sequences, with roughly two fifths observed a single time. The TCR originated in a human donor who was either an allogeneic HSCT recipient or a stem cell or donor lymphocyte infusion donor (not recorded which). It is not recorded whose cells these are; they may come from a transplant donor. The chain employs TRBV2 and TRBJ2-5; TRBD2 agrees at 9 bases. Sample: blood, either unsorted or a sorted T cell fraction (not recorded which). CDR3 residues: CASCSGRAETQYF. The CDR3 nucleotides read TGTGCCAGCTGTAGCGGGAGAGCAGAGACCCAGTACTTC.